These 32 T cell receptor beta chains were all obtained from the same sample, sequenced in a study of blood T cell repertoires in COVID-19. The repertoire was sequenced with immunoSEQ multiplex PCR; TCRdb's copy has only in-frame clones and lacks some. In the table there are 120,000 to 150,000 clones, around nine tenths of which are singletons. Sequencing used PBMCs or T cells enriched from blood (not recorded which). The receptor set was obtained from a woman between 25 and 40 years old with acute COVID-19.

The chain's CDR3 is CASSVVRGSNNEQFF. The CDR3 region has the DNA TGTGCCAGCAGCGTAGTAAGGGGGAGCAACAATGAGCAGTTCTTC. V is TRBV9 and J is TRBJ2-1; D might be TRBD1 (6 bases). The CDR3 sequence is 15 residues long. V was trimmed by 0 bases and J by 5 bases, leaving 12 bases between them. Germline assignment: CDR1 SGDLS and CDR2 YYNGEE.

The genes are TRBV28 and TRBJ1-1; the match to TRBD1 covers 9 bases. V trimming: 2 bases; J trimming: 4 bases; junction bases outside the gene matches: 5. Germline V gene data show CDR1 as MDHEN and CDR2 as SYDVKM. The CDR3 has 15 residues. The chain's CDR3 is CASSLPTGGSTEAFF. The CDR3 bases are TGTGCCAGCAGTTTACCGACAGGGGGTAGCACTGAAGCTTTCTTT.

This clone was seen just once. V usage is TRBV10-3 and J usage is TRBJ2-1; TRBD1 matches at 7 bases. The trim removed 2 bases at V and 4 bases at J, leaving 14 bases unmatched. The CDR3 sequence is 18 residues long. Germline V gives CDR1 ENHRY, CDR2 SYGVKD. The CDR3 region has the DNA TGTGCCATCAGTGAGGATTCGGAAGGGGGCCGCATGTACAATGAGCAGTTCTTC. This translates into CAISEDSEGGRMYNEQFF.

The J gene is TRBJ2-1, the V gene TRBV19, with TRBD2 matching over 8 bases. The CDR3 has 16 residues. Looked up from germline, CDR1 is LNHDA and CDR2 is SQIVND (reference sequence). V gave up 3 bases and J gave up 8 bases; unmatched junction bases: 12. The CDR3 nucleotides are TGTGCCAGTAGTATGAGCCGTAGCGGGATAATCTATGAGCAGTTCTTC. The encoded protein is CASSMSRSGIIYEQFF.

V usage is TRBV7-8 and J usage is TRBJ1-1; 7 bases agree with TRBD1. The ends lost 4 bases at V and 5 bases at J; junction bases unmatched: 10. The V gene's germline CDR1 is SGHVS and CDR2 FQNEAQ. There are 15 residues in the CDR3. The CDR3 loop reads CASSSRTGSGTEAFF. Here the CDR3 DNA reads TGTGCCAGCAGCTCCCGGACAGGTTCGGGTACTGAAGCTTTCTTT.

The gene calls are TRBV4-3 and TRBJ2-1, with 8 bases fitting TRBD1. V gave up 0 bases and J gave up 6 bases; unmatched junction bases: 4. Germline V gene sequence: CDR1 LGHNA, CDR2 YSLEER. The CDR3 is 15 residues long. The CDR3 spells CASSQDRGLVNEQFF. CDR3 DNA sequence: TGCGCCAGCAGCCAAGACAGGGGGCTTGTCAATGAGCAGTTCTTC.

The chain links TRBV10-3 to TRBJ2-3, with 12 bases identical to TRBD2. The V segment lost 6 bases and the J segment 5 bases; nucleotides outside the gene matches: 3. CDR1 ENHRY and CDR2 SYGVKD come from the germline V gene. CDR3 length: 14 residues. The CDR3 is CAIRPGLAGDTQYF. In nucleotides, the CDR3 is TGTGCCATCAGGCCGGGACTAGCGGGAGATACGCAGTATTTT.

This chain's CDR3 is CASSLEGYEQYF. CDR3 bases: TGTGCCAGCAGCTTGGAGGGGTACGAGCAGTACTTC. The chain couples TRBV5-6 to TRBJ2-7; a possible D gene is TRBD1 (5 bases). CDR3 size: 12 residues. V was pared by 0 bases and J by 4 bases, with 5 bases between. Germline V lookup: CDR1 SGHDT, CDR2 YYEEEE. The full variable domain, completed using reference TRBV5-6 and TRBJ2-7, is DAGVTQSPTHLIKTRGQQVTLRCSPKSGHDTVSWYQQALGQGPQFIFQYYEEEERQRGNFPDRFSGHQFPNYSSELNVNALLLGDSALYLCASSLEGYEQYFGPGTRLTVT.

V is TRBV13 and J is TRBJ1-4; D is perhaps TRBD1 (5 bases). Deletions cut 0 bases from V and 0 bases from J, with 8 bases between. The germline V gene has CDR1 PRHDT and CDR2 FYEKMQ (reference sequence). This CDR3 is built from 16 residues. The CDR3 spells CASSLGTGATNEKLFF. In nucleotides, the CDR3 is TGTGCCAGCAGCTTAGGGACGGGGGCAACTAATGAAAAACTGTTTTTT. Variable domain in full (rest from reference TRBV13 and TRBJ1-4): AAGVIQSPRHLIKEKRETATLKCYPIPRHDTVYWYQQGPGQDPQFLISFYEKMQSDKGSIPDRFSAQQFSDYHSELNMSSLELGDSALYFCASSLGTGATNEKLFFGSGTQLSVL.

The chain carries TRBV25-1 and TRBJ1-4; D remains unclear. Germline CDR1 is MGHDK and CDR2 is SYGVNS. This CDR3 is 16 amino acids long. With 4 bases removed from V and 0 bases from J, the gap between germline ends came to 12 bases. CDR3 nucleotides: TGTGCCAGCAGTGCGGGAGAAAGTGCAACTAATGAAAAACTGTTTTTT. Translating it yields CASSAGESATNEKLFF.

The gene calls are TRBV7-3 and TRBJ2-4, with D perhaps TRBD2 (6 bases). Trimming stripped 5 bases from V and 0 bases from J, with 14 bases between. The V gene's germline CDR1 is SGHTA and CDR2 FQGTGA. The CDR3 covers 16 residues. The CDR3 DNA follows: TGTGCCAGCAGCCACGGGACGGGACTAGCCAAAAACATTCAGTACTTC. Encoded protein: CASSHGTGLAKNIQYF.

The chain links TRBV4-1 to TRBJ2-1; a possible D gene is TRBD2 (5 bases). Trimming took off 1 base at V and 5 bases at J, with 15 bases between the two ends. Per the germline V gene, CDR1 is MGHRA and CDR2 is YSYEKL. The CDR3 length is 16 residues. CDR3 nucleotide sequence: TGCGCCAGCAGCCAAGGCGAGGGCGGGTTTGACAATGAGCAGTTCTTC. It is translated as CASSQGEGGFDNEQFF.

This sequence joins TRBV19 and TRBJ2-1; D remains ambiguous. The germline V and J ends were trimmed by 3 bases and 10 bases, with 7 bases remaining between them. The CDR3 is made up of 11 amino acids. Germline CDR1 LNHDA, CDR2 SQIVND (reference sequence). The DNA of the CDR3 is TGTGCCAGTAGTATCGGGTGGGAGCAGTTCTTC. It codes for CASSIGWEQFF.

This rearrangement joins TRBV28 to TRBJ2-7; D perhaps matches TRBD1 (6 bases). The CDR3 runs 14 residues. Deletions cut 1 base from V and 2 bases from J, with 9 bases between. The germline CDR1 and CDR2 sequences are MDHEN and SYDVKM. CDR3 sequence (DNA): TGTGCCAGCAGTTTATTCAGGGGCCCCTACGAGCAGTACTTC. This codes for CASSLFRGPYEQYF. The full variable domain, its missing parts supplied by reference TRBV28 and TRBJ2-7, is DVKVTQSSRYLVKRTGEKVFLECVQDMDHENMFWYRQDPGLGLRLIYFSYDVKMKEKGDIPEGYSVSREKKERFSLILESASTNQTSMYLCASSLFRGPYEQYFGPGTRLTVT.

CDR3 bases: TGTGCCAGCAGCGCCACAGGGGCCACATGGAATGAGCAGTTCTTC. Protein sequence: CASSATGATWNEQFF. The chain is built from TRBV9 and TRBJ2-1; TRBD1 matches 7 bases. This CDR3 spans 15 amino acids. Germline CDR1 is SGDLS and CDR2 is YYNGEE. V shed 3 bases and J 7 bases; nucleotides not matched to a gene: 10.

This chain uses TRBV28 with TRBJ1-1, with TRBD1 identical over 7 bases. CDR1 MDHEN and CDR2 SYDVKM come from the germline V gene. The CDR3 loop spans 11 amino acids. J gave up 8 bases and V 11 bases, and 8 bases lay outside the gene matches. The CDR3 bases are TGTGCCTTAGGGATACAGGGGGAAGCTTTCTTT. Amino acids: CALGIQGEAFF.

The genes are TRBV9 and TRBJ1-6; D not resolved. With 3 bases removed from V and 9 bases from J, the gap between germline ends came to 13 bases. The V gene's germline CDR1 is SGDLS and CDR2 YYNGEE. The CDR3 is made up of 14 amino acids. As DNA, the CDR3 is TGTGCCAGCAGCGATGGCCTAAGAGGTTCACCCCTCCACTTT. It specifies CASSDGLRGSPLHF.

The chain is built from TRBV2 and TRBJ2-3, with D possibly being TRBD2 (6 bases). With 7 bases removed from V and 0 bases from J, the gap between germline ends came to 11 bases. CDR1 and CDR2 from the germline V gene are SNHLY and FYNNEI. The CDR3 extends over 14 amino acids. CDR3 amino acids: CASKASGSTDTQYF. The CDR3 nucleotides are TGTGCCAGCAAGGCAAGCGGGAGCACAGATACGCAGTATTTT. The full variable domain, completed using reference TRBV2 and TRBJ2-3, is EPEVTQTPSHQVTQMGQEVILRCVPISNHLYFYWYRQILGQKVEFLVSFYNNEISEKSEIFDDQFSVERPDGSNFTLKIRSTKLEDSAMYFCASKASGSTDTQYFGPGTRLTVL.

This chain connects TRBV11-1 to TRBJ1-4; TRBD1 is a possible D gene (5 bases). CDR3 length equals 15 residues. CDR1 is SGHAT, CDR2 FQDESV, per germline (reference sequence). The V gene lost 5 bases and the J gene lost 4 bases, with 14 bases spanning the gap. In DNA, the CDR3 is TGTGCCAGCAGCCCAGGAACAGGAAATAATGAAAAACTGTTTTTT. It is translated as CASSPGTGNNEKLFF.

The chain has TRBV28 and TRBJ1-5; 9 positions match TRBD1. After removal of 5 bases from V and 9 bases from J, the junction contained 11 bases not matched to a gene. CDR1 MDHEN and CDR2 SYDVKM come from the germline V gene. The CDR3 covers 15 residues. CDR3: CASSPWTGVSRPQHF. CDR3 DNA sequence: TGTGCCAGCAGTCCCTGGACAGGGGTATCACGGCCCCAGCATTTT.

The V call is TRBV18, the J call TRBJ2-1; TRBD2 matches 9 bases. Germline trimming cut 3 bases from V and 6 bases from J; bases unmatched to any gene: 6. CDR1 and CDR2 (germline): KGHSH, LQKENI. The CDR3 runs 15 residues. This CDR3 reads CASSPGLAVSNEQFF. CDR3 coding DNA: TGTGCCAGCTCACCGGGACTAGCTGTCTCCAATGAGCAGTTCTTC.

The rearrangement links TRBV19 to TRBJ2-3; 8 nucleotides line up with TRBD2. The CDR3 is made up of 17 amino acids. Germline CDR1 LNHDA, CDR2 SQIVND (reference sequence). V trimming: 3 bases; J trimming: 1 base; junction bases outside the gene matches: 9. In DNA, the CDR3 is TGTGCCAGTAGTATGCTTTGGCGGGAGGAGGGCACAGATACGCAGTATTTT. As protein: CASSMLWREEGTDTQYF.

The chain is built from TRBV30 and TRBJ1-3, with D tentatively TRBD1 (5 bases). V lost 0 bases, J lost 4 bases, and 13 bases lay in between. The CDR3 has 15 amino acids. Germline values: CDR1 GTSNPN, CDR2 SVGIG (reference sequence). Here the CDR3 reads CAWSVLGQGGNTIYF. CDR3 nucleotides: TGTGCCTGGAGTGTACTTGGGCAGGGAGGAAACACCATATATTTT. Supplemented by reference TRBV30 and TRBJ1-3, the full variable domain reads SQTIHQWPATLVQPVGSPLSLECTVEGTSNPNLYWYRQAAGRGLQLLFYSVGIGQISSEVPQNLSASRPQDRQFILSSKKLLLSDSGFYLCAWSVLGQGGNTIYFGEGSWLTVV.

The V gene is TRBV2, the J gene TRBJ2-7; 14 bases match TRBD2. This CDR3 is 16 amino acids long. V was clipped by 6 bases and J by 6 bases; unmatched bases: 10. Germline assignment: CDR1 SNHLY and CDR2 FYNNEI. DNA of the CDR3: TGTGCCAGCAGCGGGACTAGCGGGAGTGTATCGGGCGAGCAGTACTTC. It encodes CASSGTSGSVSGEQYF.

The chain employs TRBV25-1 and TRBJ1-2; D possibly corresponds to TRBD1 (6 bases). The CDR3 runs to 15 residues. The ends were cut back, 6 bases at V and 5 bases at J, with 19 bases in the middle. Germline-derived CDR1 and CDR2 are MGHDK and SYGVNS. In nucleotides, the CDR3 is TGTGCCAGCAGCCCCCTAGACAGGAAAAAATATGGCTACACCTTC. This codes for CASSPLDRKKYGYTF.

The V gene is TRBV7-9, the J gene TRBJ1-5, with a tentative D call TRBD1 (5 bases). The germline gives CDR1 SEHNR, CDR2 FQNEAQ (reference sequence). V gave up 5 bases and J gave up 6 bases, with 8 bases separating them. This CDR3 region has 12 residues. CDR3 nucleotides: TGTGCCAGCAGCCTTCAGGGTCAGCCCCAGCATTTT. Protein product: CASSLQGQPQHF.

The chain carries TRBV27 and TRBJ2-7, with TRBD2 matching over 7 bases. Trimming took 7 bases from V and 5 from J; bases not matched to a gene: 11. CDR3 length: 14 residues. Germline assignment: CDR1 MNHEY and CDR2 SMNVEV (reference sequence). The CDR3 DNA reads TGTGCCAGCACCCGTAGGCGGGAGTATAACGAGCAGTACTTC. Translating gives CASTRRREYNEQYF.

This sequence joins TRBV3-1 (or the pseudogene TRBV3-2) and TRBJ2-3; 11 nucleotides agree with TRBD2. CDR3 length: 16 residues. CDR1 is LGHDT, CDR2 YNNKEL, per germline (reference sequence). The junction had 8 bases not matched to a gene; V was cut back by 4 bases and J by 5 bases. This CDR3 is CASSLAGGDYGDTQYF. The CDR3 bases are TGTGCCAGCAGCCTAGCGGGAGGGGATTATGGAGATACGCAGTATTTT.

This chain connects TRBV5-8 to TRBJ2-5, with 9 nucleotides matching TRBD2. The CDR3 is made up of 16 amino acids. The V gene end was trimmed by 5 bases and the J gene end by 1 base; junction bases not matched to a gene: 9. Looked up from germline, CDR1 is SGHTS and CDR2 is YDEGEE. This CDR3 reads CASRGWSGRSQETQYF. The CDR3 DNA follows: TGTGCCAGCAGGGGATGGAGCGGGAGGTCCCAAGAGACCCAGTACTTC.

The chain combines TRBV7-9 with TRBJ2-7; TRBD1 matches 10 bases. J gave up 5 bases and V 3 bases, and 4 bases lay outside the gene matches. CDR1 SEHNR and CDR2 FQNEAQ come from the germline V gene (reference sequence). This CDR3 has 14 amino acids. The CDR3 is CASSFGQGVDEQYF. The CDR3 nucleotides read TGTGCCAGCAGCTTTGGACAGGGGGTCGACGAGCAGTACTTC.

V usage is TRBV3-1 (or the pseudogene TRBV3-2) and J usage is TRBJ1-5; 8 nucleotides agree with TRBD1. Germline lookup yields CDR1 LGHDT and CDR2 YNNKEL (reference sequence). Unmatched junction bases numbered 3, after V lost 3 bases and J lost 2 bases. This CDR3 region has 15 residues. Here the CDR3 reads CASSQDRVRNQPQHF. The CDR3 nucleotides read TGTGCCAGCAGCCAGGACAGGGTACGCAATCAGCCCCAGCATTTT.

Notes on this clone: The same CDR3 is also encoded by other DNA sequences in this sample. V usage is TRBV5-4 and J usage is TRBJ1-1, with 11 bases aligning to TRBD1. Per germline, CDR1 SGHNT and CDR2 YYREEE (reference sequence). The trim removed 3 bases at V and 3 bases at J, leaving 1 base unmatched. The length of the CDR3 is 14 residues. The CDR3 here is CASSWGQGDTEAFF. The CDR3 nucleotides read TGTGCCAGCAGCTGGGGACAGGGGGACACTGAAGCTTTCTTT.